This TCR beta chain was sequenced for a study of blood T cell repertoires in COVID-19. The wider study: Both acute and convalescent COVID-19 samples were obtained from the United States, Italy and Spain. The analysed material was cDNA or gDNA that came from T cells, B-cell-depleted T cells, or PBMCs.

J lost 0 bases, V lost 5 bases, and 4 bases had no gene match. Per germline, CDR1 MGHDK and CDR2 SYGVNS. This CDR3 has 15 amino acids. Authors' processing steps: Researchers report that nucleated cell counts were estimated from reference gene primer amplification. TCRdb's copy holds only in-frame clones and misses some; the assay was immunoSEQ multiplex PCR. V, J and clone size are taken as reported in that table, and D and trimming were inferred from the DNA itself. Seen here are approximately 270,000 clones, around 89% observed once, and the top ten hold roughly 0.8%. The specimen sequenced was peripheral blood. V and J are TRBV25-1 and TRBJ2-1, with TRBD2 matching over 7 bases. The clonotype was recovered from a man between 25 and 39 years old with acute or convalescent COVID-19. The chain's CDR3 is CASSFAGVSYNEQFF. CDR3 nucleotides: TGTGCCAGCAGTTTTGCGGGAGTCTCCTACAATGAGCAGTTCTTC.